This record concerns one T cell receptor (beta chain) sequence. These data come from a study of technical replicates of blood from a handful of donors. The assay was immunoSEQ multiplex PCR, and TCRdb's table has in-frame clones only and misses some. The repertoire holds 65,000 to 95,000 clones, with approximately 83% as singletons. The V gene end was trimmed by 2 bases and the J gene end by 4 bases; junction bases not matched to a gene: 8. CDR1 MNHEY and CDR2 SVGAGI come from the germline V gene. The CDR3 is made up of 15 amino acids. This sequence joins TRBV6-5 and TRBJ2-7; 7 bases are shared with TRBD1. This TCR was sampled from a human donor in good health. Some clones in this sample may be carry-over from other donors' samples. Sequencing used PBMCs. The CDR3 protein is CASSYNVGGAYEQYF. CDR3 DNA sequence: TGTGCCAGCAGTTACAATGTAGGGGGCGCTTACGAGCAGTACTTC.